These 11 T cell receptor beta chains were all obtained from the same sample, sequenced in a study of T cell changes during pregnancy in multiple sclerosis. Some clones are missing from TCRdb's copy, which holds only in-frame ones; the method was immunoSEQ multiplex PCR. The sample consists of under 30,000 clones, approximately 94% of them appearing once. Source: CD4+ T cells from peripheral blood mononuclear cells, taken after pregnancy. The receptors come from a female donor with multiple sclerosis, enrolled in a pregnancy study.

This chain links TRBV4-3 with TRBJ2-3, with 8 nucleotides matching TRBD2. J lost 8 bases, V lost 0 bases, and 10 bases had no gene match. The CDR3 has 16 residues. Looked up from germline, CDR1 is LGHNA and CDR2 is YSLEER. The chain's CDR3 is CASSQDPGLAVATQYF. Here the CDR3 DNA reads TGCGCCAGCAGCCAAGACCCAGGACTAGCAGTAGCTACGCAGTATTTT.

The DNA for the CDR3 is TGCGCCAGCACTGACCTAGCGGGAGACACCGGGGAGCTGTTTTTT. It is translated as CASTDLAGDTGELFF. The V and J genes are TRBV5-1 and TRBJ2-2; TRBD2 aligns across 10 bases. CDR1 is SGHRS and CDR2 is YFSETQ in the germline V gene. The CDR3 loop spans 15 amino acids. V gave up 6 bases and J gave up 3 bases; unmatched junction bases: 5.

The J gene is TRBJ2-3, the V gene TRBV12-5, with D uncertain. This CDR3 has 13 residues. V lost 5 bases to trimming and J lost 2 bases, with 8 bases between them. Germline V gene sequence: CDR1 LGHNT, CDR2 FRNRAP. In nucleotides, the CDR3 is TGTGCTAGTGGTACAACGCCCACAGATACGCAGTATTTT. Its protein product is CASGTTPTDTQYF.

V and J are TRBV5-6 and TRBJ2-5, with D tentatively TRBD2 (6 bases). The CDR3 is 16 amino acids. Germline V CDR1 and CDR2: SGHDT, YYEEEE. The V end was cut by 0 bases, the J end by 5 bases, with 17 bases between. The CDR3 here is CASSLAATRGWETQYF. As DNA, the CDR3 is TGTGCCAGCAGCTTGGCGGCTACCCGGGGGTGGGAGACCCAGTACTTC.

This sequence joins TRBV5-4 and TRBJ1-2; 8 bases are a match to TRBD1. From germline, CDR1 is SGHNT and CDR2 YYREEE (reference sequence). V dropped 3 bases and J dropped 3; count of bases not matched to a gene: 7. The CDR3 covers 15 residues. The CDR3 DNA sequence: TGTGCCAGCAGCTCGGCAGGGGGCGCCGACTATGGCTACACCTTC. Its protein is CASSSAGGADYGYTF.

The chain carries TRBV11-3 and TRBJ2-2; no reliable D call. There are 14 residues in the CDR3. The V gene's germline CDR1 is SGHNT and CDR2 YENEEA. V was pared by 0 bases and J by 3 bases, with 5 bases between. CDR3 nucleotide sequence: TGTGCCAGCAGCTTAGATGTCTACACCGGGGAGCTGTTTTTT. The encoded protein is CASSLDVYTGELFF.

This clone was detected only a few times. V gene TRBV5-6 combines with J gene TRBJ1-5; D may be TRBD1 (5 bases). Looked up from germline, CDR1 is SGHDT and CDR2 is YYEEEE. Trimming took 3 bases from V and 6 from J, leaving 16 bases between them. This CDR3 comprises 15 residues. The CDR3 coding sequence is TGTGCCAGCAGCTACGCCCGGCAGGGAGGTCAGCCCCAGCATTTT. Encoded protein: CASSYARQGGQPQHF.

The rearrangement links TRBV5-4 to TRBJ2-7, with D tentatively TRBD1 (6 bases). Trimming pared 1 base from V and 5 bases from J, leaving 13 bases between. This CDR3 region has 14 residues. Germline V CDR1 and CDR2: SGHNT, YYREEE (reference sequence). This CDR3 reads CASSLRQGNNEQYF. The CDR3 DNA reads TGTGCCAGCAGCTTGAGGCAGGGGAATAACGAGCAGTACTTC.

This clone was observed a few times. The chain joins TRBV18 to TRBJ2-7; TRBD1 might be the D (6 bases). The V end lost 3 bases, the J end lost 3 bases, and 9 bases lay between the germline ends. This CDR3 is built from 13 residues. Germline loops: CDR1 KGHSH, CDR2 LQKENI. The CDR3: CASSPNRDYEQYF. CDR3 nucleotide sequence: TGTGCCAGCTCACCTAACAGGGACTACGAGCAGTACTTC.

The chain employs TRBV7-8 and TRBJ2-3, with TRBD1 matching over 10 bases. The germline gives CDR1 SGHVS, CDR2 FQNEAQ. J lost 4 bases, V lost 5 bases, and 6 bases had no gene match. The CDR3 has 15 residues. The CDR3 protein is CASSPDRGRADTQYF. CDR3 coding DNA: TGTGCCAGCAGCCCCGACAGGGGGCGCGCAGATACGCAGTATTTT. Looking up the rest from reference TRBV7-8 and TRBJ2-3 gives the full variable domain: GAGVSQSPRYKVAKRGQDVALRCDPISGHVSLFWYQQALGQGPEFLTYFQNEAQLDKSGLPSDRFFAERPEGSVSTLKIQRTQQEDSAVYLCASSPDRGRADTQYFGPGTRLTVL.

The V call is TRBV5-4, the J call TRBJ2-7; 9 bases are a match to TRBD2. Per the germline V gene, CDR1 is SGHNT and CDR2 is YYREEE (reference sequence). There are 13 residues in the CDR3. After removal of 4 bases from V and 4 bases from J, the junction contained 3 bases not matched to a gene. CDR3 residues: CASSATSGYEQYF. Here the CDR3 DNA reads TGTGCCAGCAGCGCTACTAGCGGGTACGAGCAGTACTTC.